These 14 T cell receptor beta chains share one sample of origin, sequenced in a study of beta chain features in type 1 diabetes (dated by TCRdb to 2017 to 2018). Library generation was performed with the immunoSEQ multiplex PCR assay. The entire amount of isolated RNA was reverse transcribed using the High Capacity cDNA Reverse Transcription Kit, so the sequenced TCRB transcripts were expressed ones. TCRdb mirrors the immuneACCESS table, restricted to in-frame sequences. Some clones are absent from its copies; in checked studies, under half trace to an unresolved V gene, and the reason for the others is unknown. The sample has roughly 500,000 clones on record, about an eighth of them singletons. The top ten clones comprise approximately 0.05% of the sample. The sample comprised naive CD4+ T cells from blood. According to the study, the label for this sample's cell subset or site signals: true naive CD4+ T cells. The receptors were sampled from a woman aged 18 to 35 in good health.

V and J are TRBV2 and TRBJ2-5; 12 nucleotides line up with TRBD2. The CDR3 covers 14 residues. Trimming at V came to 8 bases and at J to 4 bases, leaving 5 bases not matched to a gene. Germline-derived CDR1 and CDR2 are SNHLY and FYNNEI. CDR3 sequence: CASGLLAGGETQYF. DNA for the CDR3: TGTGCCAGCGGGTTACTAGCGGGGGGAGAGACCCAGTACTTC. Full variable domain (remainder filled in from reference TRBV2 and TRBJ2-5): EPEVTQTPSHQVTQMGQEVILRCVPISNHLYFYWYRQILGQKVEFLVSFYNNEISEKSEIFDDQFSVERPDGSNFTLKIRSTKLEDSAMYFCASGLLAGGETQYFGPGTRLLVL.

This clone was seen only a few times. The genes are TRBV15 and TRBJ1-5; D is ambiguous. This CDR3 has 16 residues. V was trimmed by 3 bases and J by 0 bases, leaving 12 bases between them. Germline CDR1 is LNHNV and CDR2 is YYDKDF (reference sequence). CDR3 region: CATSRFGGGSNQPQHF. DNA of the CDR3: TGTGCCACCAGCAGGTTCGGCGGAGGTAGCAATCAGCCCCAGCATTTT. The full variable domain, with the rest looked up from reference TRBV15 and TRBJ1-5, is DAMVIQNPRYQVTQFGKPVTLSCSQTLNHNVMYWYQQKSSQAPKLLFHYYDKDFNNEADTPDNFQSRRPNTSFCFLDIRSPGLGDTAMYLCATSRFGGGSNQPQHFGDGTRLSIL.

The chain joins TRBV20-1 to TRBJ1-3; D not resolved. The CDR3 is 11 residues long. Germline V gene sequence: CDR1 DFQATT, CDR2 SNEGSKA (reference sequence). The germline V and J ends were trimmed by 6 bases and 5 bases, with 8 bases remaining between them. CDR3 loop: CSARPRNTIYF. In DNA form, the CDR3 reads TGCAGTGCCCGTCCCCGAAACACCATATATTTT.

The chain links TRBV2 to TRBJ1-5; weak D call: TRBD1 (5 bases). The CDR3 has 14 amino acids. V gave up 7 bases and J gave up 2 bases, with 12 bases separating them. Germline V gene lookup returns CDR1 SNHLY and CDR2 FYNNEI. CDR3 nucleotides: TGTGCCAGCAATTTTGGAGGGGGCAATCAGCCCCAGCATTTT. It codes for CASNFGGGNQPQHF.

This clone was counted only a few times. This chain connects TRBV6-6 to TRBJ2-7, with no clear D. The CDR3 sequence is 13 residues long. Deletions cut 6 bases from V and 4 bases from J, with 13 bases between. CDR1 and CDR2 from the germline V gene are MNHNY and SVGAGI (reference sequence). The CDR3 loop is CASSPYSGYEQYV. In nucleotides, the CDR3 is TGTGCCAGCAGCCCCTACAGTGGATACGAGCAGTACGTC.

CDR3 nucleotides: TGTGCCACCCGGGGGCCGAGCTCCTACAATGAGCAGTTCTTC. The encoded protein is CATRGPSSYNEQFF. The rearrangement uses TRBV7-2 and TRBJ2-1; tentatively, D is TRBD1 or TRBD2 (6 bases each). V was shortened by 10 bases and J by 0 bases, with 13 bases between the two germline ends. The germline V gene has CDR1 SGHTA and CDR2 FQGNSA. The CDR3 is 14 amino acids.

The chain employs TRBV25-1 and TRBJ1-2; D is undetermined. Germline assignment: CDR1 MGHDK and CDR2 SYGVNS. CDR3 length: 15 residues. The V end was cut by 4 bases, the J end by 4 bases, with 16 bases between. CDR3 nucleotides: TGTGCCAGCAGTGCAAGTTACACAGCCGCCTATGGCTACACCTTC. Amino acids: CASSASYTAAYGYTF.

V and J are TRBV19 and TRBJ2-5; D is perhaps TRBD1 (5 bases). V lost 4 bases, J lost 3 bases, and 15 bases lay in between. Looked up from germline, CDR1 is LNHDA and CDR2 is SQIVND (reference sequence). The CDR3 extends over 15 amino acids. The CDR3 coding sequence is TGTGCCAGTAGTACGAGCAGGGCAGATGAAGAGACCCAGTACTTC. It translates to CASSTSRADEETQYF.

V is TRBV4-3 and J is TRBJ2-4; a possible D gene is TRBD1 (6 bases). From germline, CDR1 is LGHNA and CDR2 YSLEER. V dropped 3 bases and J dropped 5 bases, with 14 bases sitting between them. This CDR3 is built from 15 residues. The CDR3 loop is CASSQGQGYENIQYF. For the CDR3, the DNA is TGCGCCAGCAGCCAGGGTCAGGGGTACGAAAACATTCAGTACTTC.

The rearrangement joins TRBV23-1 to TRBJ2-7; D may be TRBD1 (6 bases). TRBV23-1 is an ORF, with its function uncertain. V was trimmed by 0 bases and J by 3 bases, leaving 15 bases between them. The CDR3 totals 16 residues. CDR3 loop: CASSQSLDRSCYEQYF. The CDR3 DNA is TGCGCCAGCAGTCAATCGCTGGACAGATCGTGCTACGAGCAGTACTTC.

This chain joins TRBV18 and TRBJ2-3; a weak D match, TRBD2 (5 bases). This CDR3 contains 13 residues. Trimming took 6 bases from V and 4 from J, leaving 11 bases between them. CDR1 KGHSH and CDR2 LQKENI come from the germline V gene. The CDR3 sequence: CASSPGEPDTQYF. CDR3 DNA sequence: TGTGCCAGCTCCCCCGGGGAGCCAGATACGCAGTATTTT.

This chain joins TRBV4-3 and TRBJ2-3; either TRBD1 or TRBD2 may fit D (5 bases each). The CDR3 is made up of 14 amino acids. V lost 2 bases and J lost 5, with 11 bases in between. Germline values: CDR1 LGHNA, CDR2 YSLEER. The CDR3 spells CASSQLVGEDTQYF. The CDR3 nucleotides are TGCGCCAGCAGCCAACTGGTGGGGGAAGATACGCAGTATTTT.

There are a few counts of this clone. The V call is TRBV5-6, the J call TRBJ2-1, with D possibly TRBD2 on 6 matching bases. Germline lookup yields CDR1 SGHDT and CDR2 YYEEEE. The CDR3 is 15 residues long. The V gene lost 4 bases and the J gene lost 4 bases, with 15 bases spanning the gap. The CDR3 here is CASSAGLDMYNEQFF. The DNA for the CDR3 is TGTGCCAGCAGCGCGGGACTGGATATGTACAATGAGCAGTTCTTC. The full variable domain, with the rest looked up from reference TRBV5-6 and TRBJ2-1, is DAGVTQSPTHLIKTRGQQVTLRCSPKSGHDTVSWYQQALGQGPQFIFQYYEEEERQRGNFPDRFSGHQFPNYSSELNVNALLLGDSALYLCASSAGLDMYNEQFFGPGTRLTVL.

CDR3 amino acids: CASSFLAGGRQTYGYTF. In nucleotides, the CDR3 is TGTGCCAGCAGTTTCCTCGCAGGGGGCCGACAGACCTATGGCTACACCTTC. The gene calls are TRBV27 and TRBJ1-2; TRBD1 agrees at 8 bases. Germline V gene lookup returns CDR1 MNHEY and CDR2 SMNVEV (reference sequence). This CDR3 contains 17 residues. V was clipped by 3 bases and J by 4 bases; unmatched bases: 13.